Detailed here is one T cell receptor beta chain. Its antigen remains unidentified. Each patient relapsed following autologous stem cell transplantation, and prior brentuximab vedotin exposure differed. This specimen belongs to a study of PD-1 blockade in classical Hodgkin lymphoma. Study-wide points: Exclusion was applied to patients who started nivolumab under 1 year after ASCT.

The table came from immunoSEQ multiplex PCR; TCRdb's copy has only in-frame clones and leaves some out. The sample has around 96,000 clones; over 80% are singletons. Trimming took off 3 bases at V and 5 bases at J, with 14 bases between the two ends. Per germline, CDR1 SQVTM and CDR2 ANQGSEA. The CDR3 loop spans 14 amino acids. V and J are TRBV29-1 and TRBJ2-1; possible D gene TRBD2, 5 bases. The sequenced sample was peripheral blood mononuclear cells (PBMCs), obtained at baseline. The TCR originated in a human donor with classical Hodgkin lymphoma. As DNA, the CDR3 is TGCAGCGTTGAGAGACCGGAGGCAAACAATGAGCAGTTCTTC. Protein: CSVERPEANNEQFF.